This T cell receptor beta chain was sequenced during a study of T cell responses to AZD1222 COVID-19 vaccine. Regarding the study as a whole: Just six AZD1222 recipients were seropositive at baseline. Vaccine-associated CD4 TCRs ranged over spike, dominating at 160-218 and 743-854.

V gave up 7 bases and J gave up 8 bases; unmatched junction bases: 8. This CDR3 spans 13 amino acids. Sequenced by immunoSEQ multiplex PCR; TCRdb stores in-frame clones only, minus some. The table records approximately 89,000 clones, around nine tenths of them present only once. A note on this clone: Its antigen is as yet unknown.

Here the sequenced sample was peripheral blood, taken on day 0 of MenACWY control vaccination. The chain joins TRBV12-3 or TRBV12-4 to TRBJ1-1; TRBD1 matches 9 bases. The source of this sequence is an adult in good health. The DNA for the CDR3 is TGTGCCAGCACCCCACAGGGGGCAACCGAAGCTTTCTTT. This sequence encodes CASTPQGATEAFF.